This T cell receptor beta chain was identified in a study of vaccination effects on CD4 cells after COVID-19. Upon completion of 10 to 11 days in culture, CD4+ T cells were isolated. This clone showed up just once. The antigen is not known. Only in-frame clones appear in the TCRdb table, and some are missing; sequencing was by immunoSEQ multiplex PCR. The repertoire holds 35,000 to 40,000 clones, with about 81% as singletons. Germline lookup yields CDR1 LGHNA and CDR2 YSLEER. The CDR3 is made up of 14 amino acids. The trim removed 4 bases at V and 8 bases at J, leaving 6 bases unmatched. The sample in question was CD4+ T cells from PBMCs cultured without peptide, obtained before COVID-19 vaccination. The rearrangement uses TRBV4-3 and TRBJ1-1; 11 bases match TRBD1. This clonotype was obtained from a human donor who received a COVID-19 vaccine. The CDR3 reads CASSPGQGVPEAFF. CDR3 nucleotide sequence: TGCGCCAGCAGCCCGGGACAGGGGGTGCCGGAAGCTTTCTTT.